A single sample gave rise to the 9 T cell receptor beta chains below, sequenced in a study of cytomegalovirus exposure and HLA in healthy donors. A multiplex PCR was run with 60 Vbeta primers and 13 Jbeta primers. The method was immunoSEQ multiplex PCR; TCRdb's version includes in-frame clones alone and lacks a portion of them. Here the sample spans more than 140,000 clones, over 75% being singletons. Sequencing input: PBMCs. These receptors were taken from a man aged 25-45 years in good health and CMV-seropositive.

The sample holds a few counts of this clone. J is TRBJ1-1 and V is TRBV5-1; no firm D call. Germline CDR1 SGHRS, CDR2 YFSETQ. Trimming pared 5 bases from V and 4 bases from J, leaving 12 bases between. This CDR3 comprises 13 residues. DNA for the CDR3: TGCGCCAGCAGGACGCTAGGCAGCACTGAAGCTTTCTTT. This codes for CASRTLGSTEAFF.

This clone was seen a single time. The V and J genes are TRBV7-2 and TRBJ2-1, with 9 bases identical to TRBD1. V dropped 7 bases and J dropped 4; count of bases not matched to a gene: 5. The CDR3 covers 14 residues. Germline loops: CDR1 SGHTA, CDR2 FQGNSA. The CDR3 here is CASNAGQGYNEQFF. DNA of the CDR3: TGTGCCAGCAACGCGGGACAGGGTTACAATGAGCAGTTCTTC.

The rearrangement joins TRBV29-1 to TRBJ2-5; 7 bases fit TRBD1. CDR3 length: 12 residues. Trimming cost V 6 bases and J 5 bases; bases outside gene matches: 6. Germline-derived CDR1 and CDR2 are SQVTM and ANQGSEA. The CDR3 loop is CSVHQQGETQYF. CDR3 DNA sequence: TGCAGCGTACACCAACAGGGGGAGACCCAGTACTTC.

The sample holds a few counts of this clone. V usage is TRBV5-4 and J usage is TRBJ2-5, with TRBD1 as a possible D gene (5 bases). In germline, CDR1 is SGHNT, CDR2 YYREEE (reference sequence). CDR3 length equals 13 residues. The ends were cut back, 4 bases at V and 4 bases at J, with 11 bases in the middle. CDR3 bases: TGTGCCAGCAGCACCCAGGGAAGAGAGACCCAGTACTTC. Translated: CASSTQGRETQYF.

V and J are TRBV27 and TRBJ1-3, with D maybe TRBD1 (5 bases). The CDR3 loop spans 16 amino acids. Germline lookup yields CDR1 MNHEY and CDR2 SMNVEV (reference sequence). V was shortened by 6 bases and J by 1 base, with 16 bases between the two germline ends. The CDR3 nucleotides read TGTGCCAGCAGAGGGGCCCTTGGACGGTCTGGAAACACCATATATTTT. This gives the protein CASRGALGRSGNTIYF.

This chain uses TRBV27 with TRBJ1-5, with D perhaps matching TRBD1 (5 bases). V lost 3 bases and J lost 0, with 9 bases in between. Germline CDR1 and CDR2: MNHEY and SMNVEV (reference sequence). CDR3 length equals 15 residues. The CDR3 reads CASSLGLDSNQPQHF. The CDR3 nucleotides read TGTGCCAGCAGTTTGGGGCTTGATAGCAATCAGCCCCAGCATTTT.

The CDR3 region has the DNA TGCGCCAGCAGTCATTCCATGACAGGGGGCGGGACCAGGTCTAATGAAAAACTGTTTTTT. Translated, it gives CASSHSMTGGGTRSNEKLFF. The J gene is TRBJ1-4, the V gene TRBV23-1; 10 bases map to TRBD1. TRBV23-1 belongs to the ORF category, with a function that is uncertain. V lost 3 bases and J lost 3; bases outside the gene matches: 16. The CDR3 length is 20 residues.

Here the CDR3 DNA reads TGTGCCACCCAGCTCGGGACAAAGGCCTACGAGCAGTACTTC. It translates to CATQLGTKAYEQYF. The chain couples TRBV5-3 to TRBJ2-7; D possibly corresponds to TRBD1 (6 bases). TRBV5-3 is an ORF; its function is uncertain. This CDR3 comprises 14 residues. V lost 9 bases, J lost 2 bases, and 18 bases lay in between.

The V and J genes are TRBV27 and TRBJ2-7, with D perhaps matching TRBD1 (5 bases). From germline, CDR1 is MNHEY and CDR2 SMNVEV (reference sequence). V lost 0 bases, J lost 6 bases, and 18 bases lay in between. The CDR3 runs 16 residues. CDR3 bases: TGTGCCAGCAGTTTATCGAATCCCAGGGTTTTTGCCGAGCAGTACTTC. Amino acids: CASSLSNPRVFAEQYF.